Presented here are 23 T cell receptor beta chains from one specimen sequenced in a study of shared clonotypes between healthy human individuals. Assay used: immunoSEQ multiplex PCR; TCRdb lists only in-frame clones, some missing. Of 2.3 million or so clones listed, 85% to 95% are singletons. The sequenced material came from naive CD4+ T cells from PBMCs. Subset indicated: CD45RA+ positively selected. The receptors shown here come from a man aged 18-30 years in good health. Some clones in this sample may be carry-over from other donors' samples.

CDR3 protein: CATRGFPPTDTQYF. The DNA of the CDR3 is TGTGCCACCAGGGGTTTCCCACCCACAGATACGCAGTATTTT. The chain has TRBV19 and TRBJ2-3; tentative D call: TRBD1 (6 bases). Trimming took 10 bases from V and 2 from J, leaving 16 bases between them. CDR3 length equals 14 residues. The germline V gene encodes CDR1 LNHDA and CDR2 SQIVND (reference sequence). Variable domain in full (rest from reference TRBV19 and TRBJ2-3): DGGITQSPKYLFRKEGQNVTLSCEQNLNHDAMYWYRQDPGQGLRLIYYSQIVNDFQKGDIAEGYSVSREKKESFPLTVTSAQKNPTAFYLCATRGFPPTDTQYFGPGTRLTVL.

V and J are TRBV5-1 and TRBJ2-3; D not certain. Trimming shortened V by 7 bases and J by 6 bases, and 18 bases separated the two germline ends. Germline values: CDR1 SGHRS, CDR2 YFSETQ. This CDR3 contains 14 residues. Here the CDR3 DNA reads TGCGCCAGCGGCAAGCCGTCCCCCGGGGATACGCAGTATTTT. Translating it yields CASGKPSPGDTQYF.

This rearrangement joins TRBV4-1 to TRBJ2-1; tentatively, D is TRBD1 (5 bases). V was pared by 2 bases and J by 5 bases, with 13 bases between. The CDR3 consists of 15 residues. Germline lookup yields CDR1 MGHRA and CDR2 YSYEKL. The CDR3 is CASSQPVSRDNEQFF. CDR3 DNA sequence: TGCGCCAGCAGCCAACCGGTAAGCAGGGACAATGAGCAGTTCTTC.

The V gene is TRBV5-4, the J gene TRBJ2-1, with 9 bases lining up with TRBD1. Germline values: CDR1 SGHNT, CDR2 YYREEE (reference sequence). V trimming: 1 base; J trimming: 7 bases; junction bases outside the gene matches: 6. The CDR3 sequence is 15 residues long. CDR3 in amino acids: CASSLNRGPRNEQFF. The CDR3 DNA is TGTGCCAGCAGCTTGAACAGGGGGCCTAGGAATGAGCAGTTCTTC.

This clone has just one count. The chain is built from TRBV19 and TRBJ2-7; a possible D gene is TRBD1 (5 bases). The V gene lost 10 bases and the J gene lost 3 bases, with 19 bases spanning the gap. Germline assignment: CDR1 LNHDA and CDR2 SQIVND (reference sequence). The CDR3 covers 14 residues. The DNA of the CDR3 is TGTGCCACCAAAGGGGCGGACGGAAACTACGAGCAGTACTTC. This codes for CATKGADGNYEQYF. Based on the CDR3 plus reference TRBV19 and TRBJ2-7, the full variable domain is DGGITQSPKYLFRKEGQNVTLSCEQNLNHDAMYWYRQDPGQGLRLIYYSQIVNDFQKGDIAEGYSVSREKKESFPLTVTSAQKNPTAFYLCATKGADGNYEQYFGPGTRLTVT.

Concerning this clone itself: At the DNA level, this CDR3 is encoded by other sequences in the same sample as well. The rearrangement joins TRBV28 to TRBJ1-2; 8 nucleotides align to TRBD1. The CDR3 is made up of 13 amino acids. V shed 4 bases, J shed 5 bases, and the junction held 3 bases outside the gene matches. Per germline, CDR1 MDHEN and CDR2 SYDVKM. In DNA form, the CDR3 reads TGTGCCAGCAGTTCTACAGGGGGGTATGGCTACACCTTC. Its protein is CASSSTGGYGYTF.

In nucleotides, the CDR3 is TGTGCCAGCAGACAGGGCGCAGATACGCAGTATTTT. Amino acids: CASRQGADTQYF. This sequence joins TRBV28 and TRBJ2-3, with D perhaps TRBD1 (6 bases). V was trimmed by 6 bases and J by 4 bases, leaving 8 bases between them. The germline V gene encodes CDR1 MDHEN and CDR2 SYDVKM. The CDR3 contains 12 residues.

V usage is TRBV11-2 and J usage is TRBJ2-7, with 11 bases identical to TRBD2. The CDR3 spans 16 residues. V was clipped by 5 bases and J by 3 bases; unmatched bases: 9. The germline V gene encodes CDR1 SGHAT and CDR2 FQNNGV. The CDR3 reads CASSPGPGTSGYEQYF. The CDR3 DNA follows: TGTGCCAGCAGCCCAGGACCAGGGACTAGCGGCTACGAGCAGTACTTC.

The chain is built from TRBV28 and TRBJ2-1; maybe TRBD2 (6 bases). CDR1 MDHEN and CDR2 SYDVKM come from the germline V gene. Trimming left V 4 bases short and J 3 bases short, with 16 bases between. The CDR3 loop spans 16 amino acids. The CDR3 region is CASSSAGLGVYNEQFF. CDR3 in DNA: TGTGCCAGCAGTTCCGCGGGACTGGGGGTCTACAATGAGCAGTTCTTC.

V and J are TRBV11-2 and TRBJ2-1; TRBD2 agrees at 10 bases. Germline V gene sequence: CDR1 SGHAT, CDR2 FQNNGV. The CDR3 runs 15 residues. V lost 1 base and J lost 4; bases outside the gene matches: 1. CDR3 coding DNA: TGTGCCAGCAGCTTAGCAGCGGGAGGGTACAATGAGCAGTTCTTC. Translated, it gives CASSLAAGGYNEQFF.

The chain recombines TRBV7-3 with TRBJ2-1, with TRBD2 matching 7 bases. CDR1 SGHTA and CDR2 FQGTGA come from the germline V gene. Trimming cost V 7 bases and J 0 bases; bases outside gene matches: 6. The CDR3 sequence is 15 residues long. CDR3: CASKASGDSYNEQFF. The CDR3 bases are TGTGCCAGCAAAGCTAGCGGAGACTCCTACAATGAGCAGTTCTTC.

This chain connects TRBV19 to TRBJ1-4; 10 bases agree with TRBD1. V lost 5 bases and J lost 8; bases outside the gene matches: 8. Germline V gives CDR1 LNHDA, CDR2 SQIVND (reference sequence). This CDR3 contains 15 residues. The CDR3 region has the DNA TGTGCCAGTAGTCCGTGGGACAGGGGAAGCGAAAAACTGTTTTTT. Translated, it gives CASSPWDRGSEKLFF.

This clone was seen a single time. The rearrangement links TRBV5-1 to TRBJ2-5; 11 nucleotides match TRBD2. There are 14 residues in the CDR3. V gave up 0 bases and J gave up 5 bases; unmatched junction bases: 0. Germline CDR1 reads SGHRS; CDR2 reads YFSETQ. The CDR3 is CASSLASGRETQYF. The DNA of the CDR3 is TGCGCCAGCAGCTTGGCTAGCGGGAGGGAGACCCAGTACTTC.

The CDR3 nucleotides read TGTGCCAGCAGCTTGGTCCGGGCTAGCGGGAGGACCGGGGAGCTGTTTTTT. This codes for CASSLVRASGRTGELFF. This rearrangement joins TRBV5-6 to TRBJ2-2; 11 bases are shared with TRBD2. Germline CDR1 and CDR2: SGHDT and YYEEEE. The V gene end was trimmed by 0 bases and the J gene end by 5 bases; junction bases not matched to a gene: 6. There are 17 residues in the CDR3.

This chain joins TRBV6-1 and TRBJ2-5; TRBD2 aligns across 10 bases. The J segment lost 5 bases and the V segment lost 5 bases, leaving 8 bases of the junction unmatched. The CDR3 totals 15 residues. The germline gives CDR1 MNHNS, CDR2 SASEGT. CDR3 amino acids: CASSPLAGGRETQYF. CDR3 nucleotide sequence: TGTGCCAGCAGTCCTTTAGCGGGAGGACGGGAGACCCAGTACTTC.

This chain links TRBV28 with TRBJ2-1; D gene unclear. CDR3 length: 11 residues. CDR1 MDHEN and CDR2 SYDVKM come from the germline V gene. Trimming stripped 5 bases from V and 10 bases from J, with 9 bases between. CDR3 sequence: CASSTAEEQFF. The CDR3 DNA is TGTGCCAGCAGTACCGCAGAGGAGCAGTTCTTC.

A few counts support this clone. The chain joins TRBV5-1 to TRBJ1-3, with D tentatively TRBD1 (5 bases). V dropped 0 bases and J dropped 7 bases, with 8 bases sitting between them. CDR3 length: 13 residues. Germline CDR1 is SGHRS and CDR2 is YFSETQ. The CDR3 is CASSLEEGNTIYF. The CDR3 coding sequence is TGCGCCAGCAGCTTGGAGGAGGGGAACACCATATATTTT.

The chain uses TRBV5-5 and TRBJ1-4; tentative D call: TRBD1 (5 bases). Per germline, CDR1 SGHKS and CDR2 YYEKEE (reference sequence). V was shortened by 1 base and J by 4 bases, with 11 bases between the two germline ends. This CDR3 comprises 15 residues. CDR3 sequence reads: CASSLRQTHNEKLFF. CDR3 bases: TGTGCCAGCAGCTTGCGACAGACCCATAATGAAAAACTGTTTTTT.

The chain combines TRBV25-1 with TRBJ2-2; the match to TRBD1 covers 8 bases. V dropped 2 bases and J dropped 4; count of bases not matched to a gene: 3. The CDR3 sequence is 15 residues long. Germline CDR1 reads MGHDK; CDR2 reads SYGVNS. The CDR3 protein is CASSEDRGPTGELFF. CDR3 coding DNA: TGTGCCAGCAGTGAAGACAGGGGTCCCACCGGGGAGCTGTTTTTT.

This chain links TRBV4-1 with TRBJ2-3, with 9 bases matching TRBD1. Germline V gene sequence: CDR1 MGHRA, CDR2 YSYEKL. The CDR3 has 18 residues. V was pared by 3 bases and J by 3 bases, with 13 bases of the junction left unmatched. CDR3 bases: TGCGCCAGCAGCCACCGCCGCGACGACAGGGGGAGGACAGATACGCAGTATTTT. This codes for CASSHRRDDRGRTDTQYF.

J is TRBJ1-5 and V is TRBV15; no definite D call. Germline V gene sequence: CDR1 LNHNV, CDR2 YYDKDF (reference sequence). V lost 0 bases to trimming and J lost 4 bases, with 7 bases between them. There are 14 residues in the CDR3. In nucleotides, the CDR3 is TGTGCCACCAGCAGAGATTTATCTAATCAGCCCCAGCATTTT. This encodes CATSRDLSNQPQHF. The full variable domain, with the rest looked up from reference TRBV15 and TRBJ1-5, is DAMVIQNPRYQVTQFGKPVTLSCSQTLNHNVMYWYQQKSSQAPKLLFHYYDKDFNNEADTPDNFQSRRPNTSFCFLDIRSPGLGDTAMYLCATSRDLSNQPQHFGDGTRLSIL.

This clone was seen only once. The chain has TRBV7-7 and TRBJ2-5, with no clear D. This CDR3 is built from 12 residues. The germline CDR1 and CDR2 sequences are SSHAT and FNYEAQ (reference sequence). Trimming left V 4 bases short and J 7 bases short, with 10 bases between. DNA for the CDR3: TGTGCCAGCAGCTCGTCCCTGGGGACCCAGTACTTC. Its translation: CASSSSLGTQYF.

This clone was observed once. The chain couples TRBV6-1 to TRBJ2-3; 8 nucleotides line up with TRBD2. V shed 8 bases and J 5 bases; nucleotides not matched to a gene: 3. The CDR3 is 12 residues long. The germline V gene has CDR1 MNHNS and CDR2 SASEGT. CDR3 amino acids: CASGAGGDTQYF. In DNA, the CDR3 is TGTGCCAGCGGGGCGGGGGGAGATACGCAGTATTTT.